The rows below give T cell receptor beta chains drawn from one sample of a study of blood T cells in healthy people across ages. A single record per CDR3 protein comes from TCRdb applying MiXCR to the 5' RACE reads. The sample lists approximately 780,000 distinct CDR3 sequences; roughly 24% were seen once. The same sample was also used in a study of T cells of mothers and their children.

The specimen was blood. All receptors derive from a boy between 10 and 17 years old in good health. Each CDR3 is given with its conserved first and last residue. D genes are given only for firm matches. Clone size appears in some rows only: once, few, many, or a class for an expanded clone.

>TRBV10-3|NA|NA|TRBJ1-1
CAISELSTEAFF
TGTGCCATCAGTGAGCTCAGCACTGAAGCTTTCTTT
>TRBV6-5|NA|NA|TRBJ2-1
CASSYTGNNEQFF
TGTGCCAGCAGTTACACCGGTAACAATGAGCAGTTCTTC
>TRBV5-1|NA|TRBD1|TRBJ1-6
CASSLRTGSGSPLHF
TGCGCCAGCAGCCTCAGGACAGGGTCAGGGTCACCCCTCCACTTT
>TRBV18|NA|TRBD1|TRBJ1-1
CASSPNRGAGTEAFF
TGTGCCAGCTCACCAAACAGGGGCGCAGGAACTGAAGCTTTCTTT
>TRBV20-1|few|NA|TRBJ2-7
CSARTVSLLSYEQYF
TGCAGTGCGAGGACAGTATCTTTACTCTCCTACGAGCAGTACTTC
>TRBV5-6|NA|TRBD2|TRBJ2-3
CASSLGTSRGDTQYF
TGTGCCAGCAGCTTGGGGACTAGCCGAGGAGATACGCAGTATTTT
>TRBV11-2|NA|TRBD2|TRBJ2-1
CASSSGLVAGGDEQFF
TGTGCCAGCAGCTCGGGACTAGTTGCCGGGGGAGATGAGCAGTTCTTC
>TRBV5-4|many|NA|TRBJ2-1
CASSLVGAYNEQFF
TGTGCCAGCAGCTTGGTCGGAGCCTACAATGAGCAGTTCTTC
>TRBV14|few|TRBD2|TRBJ2-1
CASSQRLAFNEQFF
TGTGCCAGCAGCCAGAGACTAGCATTCAATGAGCAGTTCTTC
>TRBV28|NA|NA|TRBJ2-1
CASRTGWYEQFF
TGTGCCAGCAGGACAGGCTGGTATGAGCAGTTCTTC
>TRBV4-1|NA|NA|TRBJ2-2
CASSQGPLRGALFF
TGCGCCAGCAGCCAAGGTCCCCTGAGGGGAGCGCTGTTTTTT
>TRBV5-1|few|NA|TRBJ2-6
CASSYPRSGSWNSGANVLTF
TGCGCCAGCAGCTACCCTAGATCAGGTTCCTGGAACTCTGGGGCCAACGTCCTGACTTTC
>TRBV10-3|few|NA|TRBJ2-5
CAIGASGSGETQYF
TGTGCTATCGGTGCGTCTGGGAGCGGAGAGACCCAGTACTTC
>TRBV4-1|once|NA|TRBJ1-6
CASSLGAEVNSPLHF
TGCGCCAGCAGCCTCGGGGCAGAGGTGAATTCACCCCTCCACTTT
>TRBV27|once|NA|TRBJ2-7
CASSARTSGYEQYF
TGTGCTAGCAGTGCCCGGACCAGCGGGTACGAGCAGTACTTC
>TRBV20-1|NA|NA|TRBJ2-7
CSAAVGPGQYF
TGCAGTGCCGCCGTGGGCCCTGGGCAGTACTTC
>TRBV12-3/TRBV12-4|few|NA|TRBJ1-5
CASSLRGGLFNQPQHF
TGTGCCAGCAGTTTACGGGGGGGGCTCTTCAATCAGCCCCAGCATTTT
>TRBV15|NA|TRBD2|TRBJ2-5
CATSTRSSGGIGTQYF
TGTGCCACCAGCACCCGGTCTAGCGGGGGGATCGGGACCCAGTACTTC
>TRBV3-1|NA|TRBD2|TRBJ2-1
CASSQPRGGGYNEQFF
TGTGCCAGCAGCCAACCGCGGGGGGGAGGGTACAATGAGCAGTTCTTC
>TRBV7-8|few|TRBD1|TRBJ2-7
CASSFRDRGLYGQYF
TGTGCCAGCAGCTTCCGGGACAGGGGGCTCTACGGGCAGTACTTC
>TRBV6-6|NA|NA|TRBJ2-5
CASSSHWPQETQYF
TGTGCCAGCAGTTCCCACTGGCCACAAGAGACCCAGTACTTC
>TRBV7-9|NA|TRBD2|TRBJ2-7
CASSSTSGGPYEQYF
TGTGCCAGCAGCTCGACTAGCGGGGGCCCCTACGAGCAGTACTTC
>TRBV20-1|NA|NA|TRBJ1-1
CSALEGGTETFF
TGCAGTGCGCTGGAGGGGGGCACTGAAACTTTCTTT
>TRBV7-2|NA|NA|TRBJ2-1
CASSLVPGKSSYNEQFF
TGTGCCAGCAGCTTAGTACCAGGGAAGAGCTCCTACAATGAGCAGTTCTTC
>TRBV3-1|few|TRBD2|TRBJ2-1
CASSQWRGGDEQFF
TGTGCCAGCAGCCAATGGCGGGGGGGCGATGAGCAGTTCTTC
>TRBV20-1|NA|NA|TRBJ2-5
CSARENSAETQYF
TGCAGTGCTAGAGAAAACAGCGCAGAGACCCAGTACTTC
>TRBV12-3/TRBV12-4|few|NA|TRBJ1-4
CASTLYGTQNEKLFF
TGTGCCAGCACCCTGTATGGGACACAAAATGAAAAACTGTTTTTT
>TRBV20-1|few|NA|TRBJ2-7
CSATRGDYYEQYF
TGCAGTGCTACCCGCGGGGATTACTACGAGCAGTACTTC
>TRBV6-5|few|NA|TRBJ1-2
CASSYGGVNYGYTF
TGTGCCAGCAGTTACGGGGGGGTAAACTATGGCTACACCTTC
>TRBV28|once|NA|TRBJ2-5
CAGSGVWPSQETQYF
TGTGCCGGCAGTGGCGTTTGGCCCTCGCAAGAGACCCAGTACTTC
>TRBV2|NA|NA|TRBJ1-4
CASSEVGKLFF
TGTGCCAGCAGTGAAGTCGGGAAACTGTTTTTT
>TRBV13|NA|NA|TRBJ2-3
CASSPPEATDTQYF
TGTGCCAGCAGCCCCCCGGAGGCCACAGATACGCAGTATTTT